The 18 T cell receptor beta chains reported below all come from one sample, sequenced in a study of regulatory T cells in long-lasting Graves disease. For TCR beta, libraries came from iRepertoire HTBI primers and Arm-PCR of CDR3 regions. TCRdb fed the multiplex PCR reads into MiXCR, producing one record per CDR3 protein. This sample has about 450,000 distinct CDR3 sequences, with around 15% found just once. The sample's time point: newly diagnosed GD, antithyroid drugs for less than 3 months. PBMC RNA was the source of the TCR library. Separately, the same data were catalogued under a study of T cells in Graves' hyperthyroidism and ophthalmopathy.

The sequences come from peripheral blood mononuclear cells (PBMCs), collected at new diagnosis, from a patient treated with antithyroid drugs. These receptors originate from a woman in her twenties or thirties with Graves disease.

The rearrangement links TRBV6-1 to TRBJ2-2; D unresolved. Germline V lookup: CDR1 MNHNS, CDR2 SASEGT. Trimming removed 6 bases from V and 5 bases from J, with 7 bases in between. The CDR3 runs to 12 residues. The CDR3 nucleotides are TGTGCCAGCAGAGACATGACCGGGGAGCTGTTTTTT. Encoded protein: CASRDMTGELFF.

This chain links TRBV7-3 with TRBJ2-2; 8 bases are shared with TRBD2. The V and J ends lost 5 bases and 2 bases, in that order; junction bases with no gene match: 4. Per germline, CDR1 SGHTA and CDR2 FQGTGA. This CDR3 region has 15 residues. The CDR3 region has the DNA TGTGCCAGCAGCCGTAGCGGGGTTAACACCGGGGAGCTGTTTTTT. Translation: CASSRSGVNTGELFF.

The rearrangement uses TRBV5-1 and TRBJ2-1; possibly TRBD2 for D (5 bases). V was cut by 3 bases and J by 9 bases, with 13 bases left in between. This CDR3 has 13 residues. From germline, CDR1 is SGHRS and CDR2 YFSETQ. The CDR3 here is CASSSLGISEQFF. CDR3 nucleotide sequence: TGCGCCAGCAGCTCACTAGGGATCAGTGAGCAGTTCTTC.

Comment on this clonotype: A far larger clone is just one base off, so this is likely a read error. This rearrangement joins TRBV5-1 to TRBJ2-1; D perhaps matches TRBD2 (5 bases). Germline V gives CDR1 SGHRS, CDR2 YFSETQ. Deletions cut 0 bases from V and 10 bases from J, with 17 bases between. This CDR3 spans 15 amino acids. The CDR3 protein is CASSLVSGGLGEQFF. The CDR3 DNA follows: TGCGCCAGCAGCTTGGTATCTGGCGGGCTGGGGGAGCAGTTCTTC.

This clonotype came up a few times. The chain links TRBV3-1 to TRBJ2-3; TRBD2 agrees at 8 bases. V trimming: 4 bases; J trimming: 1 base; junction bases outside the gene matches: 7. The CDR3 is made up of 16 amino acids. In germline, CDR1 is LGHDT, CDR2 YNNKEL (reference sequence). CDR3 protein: CASSPREGLGTDTQYF. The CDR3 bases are TGTGCCAGCAGCCCTCGGGAGGGCCTCGGCACAGATACGCAGTATTTT.

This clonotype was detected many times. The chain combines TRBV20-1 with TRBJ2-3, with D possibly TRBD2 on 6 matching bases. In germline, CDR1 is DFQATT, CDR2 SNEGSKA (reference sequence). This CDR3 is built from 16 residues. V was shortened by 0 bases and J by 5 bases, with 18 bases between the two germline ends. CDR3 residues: CSARDLVTGVGDTQYF. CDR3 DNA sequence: TGCAGTGCTAGAGATCTGGTAACGGGAGTGGGAGATACGCAGTATTTT.

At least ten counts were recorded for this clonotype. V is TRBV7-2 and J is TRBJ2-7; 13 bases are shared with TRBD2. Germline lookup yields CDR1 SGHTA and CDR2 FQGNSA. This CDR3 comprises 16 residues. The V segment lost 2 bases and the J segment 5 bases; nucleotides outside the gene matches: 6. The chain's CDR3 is CASSLPTGLAGNEQYF. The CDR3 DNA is TGTGCCAGCAGCTTACCTACGGGACTAGCGGGAAACGAGCAGTACTTC.

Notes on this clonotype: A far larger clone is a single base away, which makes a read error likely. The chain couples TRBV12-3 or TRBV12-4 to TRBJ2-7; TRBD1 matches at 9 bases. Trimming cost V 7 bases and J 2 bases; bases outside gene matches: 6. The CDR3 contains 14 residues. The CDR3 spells CASTTGTGTYEQYF. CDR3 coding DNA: TGTGCCAGCACCACCGGGACAGGGACCTACGAGCAGTACTTC.

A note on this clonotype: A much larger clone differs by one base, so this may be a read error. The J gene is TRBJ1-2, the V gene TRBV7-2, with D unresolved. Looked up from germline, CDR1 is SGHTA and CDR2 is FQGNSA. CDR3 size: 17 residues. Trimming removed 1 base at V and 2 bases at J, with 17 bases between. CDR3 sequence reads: CASSLEVVFSTNYGYTF. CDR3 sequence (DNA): TGTGCCAGCAGCTTAGAGGTGGTTTTCTCAACGAACTATGGCTACACCTTC.

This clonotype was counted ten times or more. CDR3 amino acids: CASSFGQGRTEAFF. The CDR3 DNA sequence: TGTGCCAGCAGTTTTGGACAGGGTAGGACTGAAGCTTTCTTT. V gene TRBV6-2 or TRBV6-3 combines with J gene TRBJ1-1, with 8 nucleotides matching TRBD1. The CDR3 loop spans 14 amino acids. In germline, CDR1 is MNHEY, CDR2 SVGEGT. The trim removed 4 bases at V and 5 bases at J, leaving 6 bases unmatched.

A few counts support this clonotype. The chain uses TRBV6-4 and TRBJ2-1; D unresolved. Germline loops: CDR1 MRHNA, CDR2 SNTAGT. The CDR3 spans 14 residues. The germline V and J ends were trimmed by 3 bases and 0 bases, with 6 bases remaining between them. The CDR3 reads CASSEEFSYNEQFF. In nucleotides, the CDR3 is TGTGCCAGCAGTGAGGAGTTCTCCTACAATGAGCAGTTCTTC.

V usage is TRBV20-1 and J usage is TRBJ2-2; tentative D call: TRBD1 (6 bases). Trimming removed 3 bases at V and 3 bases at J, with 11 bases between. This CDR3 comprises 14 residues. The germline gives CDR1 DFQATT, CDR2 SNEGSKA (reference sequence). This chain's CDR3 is CSARSGADTGELFF. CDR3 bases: TGCAGTGCTAGGTCAGGGGCTGACACCGGGGAGCTGTTTTTT.

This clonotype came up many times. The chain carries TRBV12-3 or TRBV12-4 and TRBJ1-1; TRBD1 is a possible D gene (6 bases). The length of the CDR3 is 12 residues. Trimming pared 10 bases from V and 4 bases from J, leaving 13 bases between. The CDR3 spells CANRDAVTEAFF. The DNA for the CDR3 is TGTGCCAACAGGGACGCCGTCACTGAAGCTTTCTTT.

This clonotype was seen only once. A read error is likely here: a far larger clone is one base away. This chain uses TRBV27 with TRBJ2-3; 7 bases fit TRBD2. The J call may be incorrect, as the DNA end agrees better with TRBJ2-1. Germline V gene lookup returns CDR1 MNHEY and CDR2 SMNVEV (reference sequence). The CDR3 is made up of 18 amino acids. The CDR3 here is CASSPLSRTRWGHNGQFF. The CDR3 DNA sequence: TGTGCCAGCAGTCCATTATCCAGGACTAGATGGGGCCACAATGGGCAGTTCTTC.

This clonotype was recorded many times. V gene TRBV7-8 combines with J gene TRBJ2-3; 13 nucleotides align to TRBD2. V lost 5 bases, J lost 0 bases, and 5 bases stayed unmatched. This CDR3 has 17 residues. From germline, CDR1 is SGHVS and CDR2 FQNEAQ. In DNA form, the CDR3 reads TGTGCCAGCAGCCGCCGGACTAGCGGGAGTAGCACAGATACGCAGTATTTT. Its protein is CASSRRTSGSSTDTQYF. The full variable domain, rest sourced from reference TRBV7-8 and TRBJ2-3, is GAGVSQSPRYKVAKRGQDVALRCDPISGHVSLFWYQQALGQGPEFLTYFQNEAQLDKSGLPSDRFFAERPEGSVSTLKIQRTQQEDSAVYLCASSRRTSGSSTDTQYFGPGTRLTVL.

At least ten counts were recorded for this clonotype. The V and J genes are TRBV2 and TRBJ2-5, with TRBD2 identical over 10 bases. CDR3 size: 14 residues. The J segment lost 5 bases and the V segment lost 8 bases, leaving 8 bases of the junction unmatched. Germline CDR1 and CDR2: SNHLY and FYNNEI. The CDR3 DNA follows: TGTGCCAGCTCAACTAGCGGGGCTGTGGAGACCCAGTACTTC. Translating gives CASSTSGAVETQYF.

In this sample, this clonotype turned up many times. The CDR3: CASSRGTRSANEQFF. The CDR3 DNA reads as TGCGCCAGCAGCCGCGGGACTAGATCTGCCAATGAGCAGTTCTTC. The chain couples TRBV5-1 to TRBJ2-1, with 8 bases that match TRBD2. Germline V gene sequence: CDR1 SGHRS, CDR2 YFSETQ. The CDR3 consists of 15 residues. Trimming cost V 4 bases and J 6 bases; bases outside gene matches: 9.

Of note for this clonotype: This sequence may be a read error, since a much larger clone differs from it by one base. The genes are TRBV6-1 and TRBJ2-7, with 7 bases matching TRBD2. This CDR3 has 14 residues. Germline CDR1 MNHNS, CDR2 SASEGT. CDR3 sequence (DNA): TGTGCCTGCAGCTCGGGGGGAGGGGCCTACGAGCAGTACTTC. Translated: CACSSGGGAYEQYF.